This T cell receptor (beta chain) was sequenced for a study of cytomegalovirus exposure and HLA in healthy donors. Findings and caveats of the study: An analysis done earlier found most TCR beta V segments productive about 87% or about 30% of the time.

Trimming removed 11 bases from V and 3 bases from J, with 11 bases in between. Germline CDR1 reads MNHNY; CDR2 reads SVGAGI (reference sequence). This CDR3 spans 11 amino acids. A word on this clone: The antigen is undetermined.

The PCR made use of 60 Vbeta and 13 Jbeta primers. Libraries were prepared by immunoSEQ multiplex PCR; TCRdb keeps only in-frame clonotypes and omits some of them. This sample carries some 120,000 clones, 80% to 90% of them seen once, and the ten largest clones take 0.9% to 1.2%. Sequenced input: PBMCs. The source is a woman aged 25-40 years in good health and CMV-seronegative. J is TRBJ2-7 and V is TRBV6-6; D might be TRBD2 (5 bases). The CDR3: CAVSGNYEQYF. As DNA, the CDR3 is TGTGCCGTGAGCGGAAACTACGAGCAGTACTTC.